This record looks at one TCR beta chain sequence and its context. Its recognized antigen is unknown. No qualities accompany the bases; no much larger clone lies one base away. The data belong to a study of radiation and T cells in renal cell carcinoma (dated by TCRdb to the early 2020s). Context from the whole study: A total of 50 to 55 samples underwent TCR beta sequencing, made up of some 26 tumors and some 27 peripheral blood samples. The final blood draw was performed at 4 weeks after radiation, at the same time as nephrectomy. A total of roughly 4 million unique CDR3 nucleotide sequences, encoding 2,658,974 unique CDR3 amino acid sequences, were found across all 53 samples.

The junction shows trimming of 4 bases on V and 11 bases on J, and the gene matches do not reach 14 bases of it. The germline V gene provides CDR1 SGHVS and CDR2 FNYEAQ. There are 16 amino acids in the CDR3, from cysteine to phenylalanine inclusive. The DNA shown is the 48-base CDR3, in frame from base 1. The investigation overall reported the following: Because the trial had a single-armed design, the trial could not examine how radiation dose or scheduling affected the TCR repertoire. Blood repertoire dynamics were not followed beyond 4 weeks after treatment. An increase in top tumor clonotypes in blood was observed from baseline to 2 weeks post-radiation, followed by contraction by 4 weeks, which was taken to suggest transient expansion of tumor-resident clones. Because pretreatment tumor biopsies were not available, the study could not determine whether clonotypes were already present within the tumor at baseline.

TCR beta libraries were generated from genomic DNA with the immunoSEQ kit, following the manufacturer's recommendations. To prepare the libraries, a first multiplex PCR with proprietary primers was run, followed by a second PCR that added unique barcodes, and a bead cleanup was done after each round. Each sample batch included a kit-provided positive control reaction and a negative control reaction. The final libraries underwent checking on an Agilent 4200 TapeStation D1000 ScreenTape, volumetric pooling, and quantification by qPCR. Sequencing ran on an Illumina NextSeq500 with a MidOutput 150-cycle cartridge, using 156 Read1 and 15 Index1 cycles with kit custom primers. The pooled library was loaded at roughly 0.98 pM with a roughly 22% PhiX control spike-in. The study's own analysis went as follows. Vendor-processed data were analyzed in R, with a clonotype defined as all T cells sharing the same CDR3 nucleotide sequence. In the clone abundance analyses, frequencies were normalized to the 10,000 most abundant clones in each sample. Public T cell clones, which averaged fewer than five per sample, were excluded before analysis. A difference in abundance of at least 32-fold between compartments was used to define tumor-enriched and baseline blood-enriched clonotypes. A beta-binomial differential abundance model was used to identify clonotypes that expanded or contracted between blood time points. Tumor-blood repertoire similarity was measured with the Baroni-Urbani and Buser coefficient, and group comparisons used two-tailed Wilcoxon tests in R. TCRdb re-hosts the immuneACCESS table, in-frame sequences only. Its copies lack some clones; in the studies checked, an unresolved V gene accounts for under half of them, and the cause for the rest is not known. That table is the source of V, J and clone size, and D and trimming were worked out from the DNA. This sample has around 77,000 clones in its table, and approximately 87% of those were observed once. The biggest ten clones account for 2.4% of the sample.

The time point label here, explained by the study, means: blood 4 weeks post-SBRT, at nephrectomy. In light of the paper, this sample's treatment or condition label describes: 15 Gy SBRT to primary tumor, nephrectomy 4 weeks later. The samples were drawn from a clinical trial, where primary renal cell carcinomas were treated with 15 Gy of stereotactic body radiation therapy and then removed by nephrectomy 4 weeks afterward. To follow tumor-enriched clonotypes, serial peripheral blood was collected from radiation-treated patients at baseline and at 2 weeks and 4 weeks after SBRT. Every patient had renal cell carcinoma of clear cell pathology. The QIAamp DNA Blood Mini Kit (Qiagen) was used to prepare genomic DNA for TCR sequencing. The analyses included just those samples that passed every quality control check.

The sample was blood, taken from a patient whose treatment included radiotherapy and nephrectomy. In this chain, TRBV7-6 is recombined with TRBJ2-3; 11 junctional bases match TRBD2. The sequence came from a woman aged 55-69 years with renal cell carcinoma. The DNA sequence is TGTGCCAGCAGCTCGATTATAACTAGCGGGGGCTGGGGGCAGTATTTT. This translates into CASSSIITSGGWGQYF.